Listed here are 5 T cell receptor beta chains from one sample, sequenced in a study of radiation and T cells in renal cell carcinoma. Described time point: baseline pretreatment blood. Sample treatment: 15 Gy SBRT to primary tumor, nephrectomy 4 weeks later. Produced via immunoSEQ multiplex PCR; TCRdb's table is partial and in-frame only. The table lists 130,000 or so clones, 70% to 90% of them singletons. The sample consisted of blood, taken from a patient whose treatment included radiotherapy and nephrectomy. Source of these receptors: a woman in her forties or fifties with renal cell carcinoma.

V is TRBV30 and J is TRBJ1-5, with a possible D match to TRBD1 (6 bases). The CDR3 has 14 amino acids. Germline V CDR1 and CDR2: GTSNPN, SVGIG (reference sequence). Trimming shortened V by 2 bases and J by 0 bases, and 8 bases separated the two germline ends. For the CDR3, the DNA is TGTGCCTGGAGTACAGGGAATAGCAATCAGCCCCAGCATTTT. The encoded protein is CAWSTGNSNQPQHF.

This clone is a singleton in its sample. The chain carries TRBV6-6 and TRBJ1-2; 7 nucleotides match TRBD1. The CDR3 runs to 14 residues. The ends lost 5 bases at V and 0 bases at J; junction bases unmatched: 3. CDR1 is MNHNY and CDR2 is SVGAGI in the germline V gene (reference sequence). The DNA of the CDR3 is TGTGCCAGCAGTCCCGGGACAGCTAACTATGGCTACACCTTC. Protein sequence: CASSPGTANYGYTF.

The rearrangement uses TRBV5-1 and TRBJ1-6; D remains ambiguous. The CDR3 runs to 13 residues. The germline CDR1 and CDR2 sequences are SGHRS and YFSETQ. The germline V and J ends were trimmed by 4 bases and 5 bases, with 7 bases remaining between them. Here the CDR3 DNA reads TGCGCCAGCAGCCCGAGAGATAATTCACCCCTCCACTTT. It codes for CASSPRDNSPLHF.

The chain combines TRBV9 with TRBJ1-5; D possibly corresponds to TRBD1 (5 bases). The CDR3 runs 15 residues. Germline V gene sequence: CDR1 SGDLS, CDR2 YYNGEE. V was shortened by 0 bases and J by 6 bases, with 13 bases between the two germline ends. The CDR3 bases are TGTGCCAGCAGCGTAGCTTCGGGGGATGCTCAGCCCCAGCATTTT. Translating it yields CASSVASGDAQPQHF.

This chain uses TRBV6-5 with TRBJ1-5, with D uncertain. The V end was cut by 2 bases, the J end by 0 bases, with 8 bases between. Germline loops: CDR1 MNHEY, CDR2 SVGAGI. The CDR3 spans 15 residues. CDR3 bases: TGTGCCAGCAGTTACACCCCTTATAGCAATCAGCCCCAGCATTTT. Residues: CASSYTPYSNQPQHF.